The present entry profiles one T cell receptor (beta chain) with its context. Its antigen is unidentified. At one end, the junction sequence differs from germline, possibly due to a read error. The length of the CDR3 is 15 residues. Germline assignment: CDR1 SGHVS and CDR2 FNYEAQ. This record belongs to a study of blood T cells in healthy people across ages. Per sample, a minimum of 6 million PBMCs were isolated. Samples each yielded at least 6 micrograms of total RNA. It was with a sample-barcoded 5' primer and a J-beta primer mix that a second PCR of about 6 to 11 cycles was run. Each of the cDNA molecules was tagged by a template-switch adaptor with 12 random nucleotides. From the 5' RACE reads, TCRdb called clonotypes with MiXCR, one entry per CDR3 protein. This table holds about 1 million distinct CDR3 sequences, 35% to 50% found once. Study results and limitations: Comparison with aged donors showed that long-lived donors had more naive CD4+ cells and higher diversity.

Sequencing input: blood. This clonotype was obtained from a woman aged 55 to 70 in good health. The chain uses TRBV7-6 and TRBJ1-1, with TRBD1 identical over 8 bases. The CDR3 region has the DNA TGTGCCAGCAACTTATGGCAGGGGGCTCTGACTGAAGCTTTCTTT. Residues: CASNLWQGALTEAFF.